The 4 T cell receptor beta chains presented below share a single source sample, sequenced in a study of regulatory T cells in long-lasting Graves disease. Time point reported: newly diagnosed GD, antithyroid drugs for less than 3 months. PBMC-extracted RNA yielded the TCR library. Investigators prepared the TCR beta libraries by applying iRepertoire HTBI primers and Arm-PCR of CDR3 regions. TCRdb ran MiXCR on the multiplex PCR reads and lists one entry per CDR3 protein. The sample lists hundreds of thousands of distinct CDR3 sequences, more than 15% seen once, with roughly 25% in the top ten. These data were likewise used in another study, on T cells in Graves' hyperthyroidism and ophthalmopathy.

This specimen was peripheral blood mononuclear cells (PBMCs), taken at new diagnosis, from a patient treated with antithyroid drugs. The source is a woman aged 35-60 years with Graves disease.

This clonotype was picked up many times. The CDR3 bases are TGTGCCAGCAGTTACTCAGGGACTAGCGGGGGGGCTACAGATACGCAGTATTTT. Its translation: CASSYSGTSGGATDTQYF. This chain uses TRBV6-5 with TRBJ2-3; 16 bases line up with TRBD2. CDR3 size: 18 residues. V lost 0 bases and J lost 3; bases outside the gene matches: 3. Per germline, CDR1 MNHEY and CDR2 SVGAGI.

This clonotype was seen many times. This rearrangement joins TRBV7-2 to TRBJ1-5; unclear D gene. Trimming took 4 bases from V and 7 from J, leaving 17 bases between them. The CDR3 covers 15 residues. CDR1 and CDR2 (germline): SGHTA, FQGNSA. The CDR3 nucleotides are TGTGCCAGCAGCTCCAGTCGAACCGCCAGCCAGCCCCAGCATTTT. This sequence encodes CASSSSRTASQPQHF.

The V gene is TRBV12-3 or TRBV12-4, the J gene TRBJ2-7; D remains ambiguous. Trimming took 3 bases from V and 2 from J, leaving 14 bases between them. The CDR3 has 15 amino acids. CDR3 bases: TGTGCCAGCAGTTTGAGCAGGTCCTCTACCTACGAGCAGTACTTC. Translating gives CASSLSRSSTYEQYF.

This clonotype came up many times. DNA of the CDR3: TGTGCCAGCAGTCGGACAGGTCCTGGAAACACCATATATTTT. It translates to CASSRTGPGNTIYF. The chain couples TRBV11-2 to TRBJ1-3, with 7 positions matching TRBD1. Losses at the gene ends were 6 bases for V and 2 bases for J; bases not matched to a gene: 4. Looked up from germline, CDR1 is SGHAT and CDR2 is FQNNGV. The CDR3 loop spans 14 amino acids.